This TCR beta chain was found in a study of cytomegalovirus exposure and HLA in healthy donors. Whole-study results and caveats: The classifier reportedly diagnosed cytomegalovirus status with high specificity and sensitivity. The study designated 150 to 200 TCR beta chains cytomegalovirus-associated.

It was with 60 Vbeta and 13 Jbeta primers that the PCR ran. Data came from immunoSEQ multiplex PCR; TCRdb stores just in-frame clones and leaves some out. The sample lists 150,000 to 200,000 clones; approximately 80% were seen once. All the people who gave samples were healthy bone marrow donors. The germline gives CDR1 MNHNS, CDR2 SASEGT. Trimming left V 3 bases short and J 6 bases short, with 15 bases between. The CDR3 is 15 amino acids. With regard to this clone: Its target is unknown.

Sequencing was performed on PBMCs. The TCR sequence derives from a woman aged 40 to 49 in good health and CMV-seropositive. V usage is TRBV6-1 and J usage is TRBJ2-1; D possibly corresponds to TRBD2 (6 bases). The CDR3 protein is CASSEEGYGTNEQFF. As DNA, the CDR3 is TGTGCCAGCAGTGAGGAGGGATATGGAACCAATGAGCAGTTCTTC.